The TCR beta chain described here comes from a study of blood T cell repertoires in COVID-19 (dated by TCRdb to 2019 to 2021). Describing the broader study: Samples covering the acute and convalescent phases of COVID-19 were provided by collaborators in the United States, Italy and Spain. Samples came from the ongoing ImmuneRACE study (first 160 participants) plus 1,254 subjects from 6 global collaborators. The prospective study material was composed of cDNA or gDNA derived from T cells, B-cell-depleted T cells, or PBMCs. Sample metadata almost always included a de-identified subject ID, COVID-19 status, age in years and sex. Where available, HLA class I and class II types were taken from metadata supplied by the sample provider and were not determined by assay-based typing. Deeply sampled blood TCRbeta repertoires from subjects exposed to, actively infected with, or recovered from COVID-19 were included in the dataset. A freely available public database, intended as a resource for researchers studying the immune response to SARS-CoV-2, is where the repertoires were released. What the study reported, not specific to this receptor: Clinical and demographic metadata were provided uncurated, with the amount varying by source and participant.

The germline V gene yields SGDLS for CDR1 and YYNGEE for CDR2. The CDR3 starts with the cysteine, ends with the phenylalanine, and has 14 residues. Only the CDR3 DNA is retained, 42 bases long and in frame from the first base. V gives up 4 bases and J gives up 2 bases, and the segment between their germline ends measures 12 bases. TCRbeta CDR3 regions were amplified from genomic DNA by means of the immunoSEQ Assay, a bias-controlled multiplex PCR. In the paper's pipeline: The number of nucleated cells in each sample was estimated by amplification of reference gene primers within the assay. Sequence reads were collapsed and filtered to measure the absolute abundance of every unique TCRbeta CDR3 rearrangement. For each sample, productive Simpson clonality was calculated by taking the square root of Simpson's diversity index across productive rearrangements. TCRdb holds this immuneACCESS table with in-frame rearrangements only. Some clones are missing; in checked studies, unresolved V genes explain under half, and the rest has no known cause. V and J calls and clone size are copied from that table; D and trimming were computed from the DNA. This sample holds 230,000 or so clones; about 91% were observed only once. 2% to 2.5% of the sample comes from the top ten.

Turning to this clone: Its recognized antigen is unknown. No base quality values were provided; no much bigger clone lies one nucleotide off.

In the prospective study, participants were 18 to 89 years old, resided in about two dozen geographic areas of the United States, and were enrolled through a virtual design. In the prospective study, participants were assigned to cohorts based on the clinical history participants reported in a screening survey and a study questionnaire. Mobile phlebotomists in the prospective study collected whole blood, serum and a nasopharyngeal or oropharyngeal swab from every participant. Prospective study participants could optionally give additional blood draws and questionnaires over an approximately two-month period. Blood samples from the prospective study were shipped frozen or at room temperature prior to DNA extraction.

Sequencing was carried out using PBMCs or T cells enriched from blood (not recorded which). The chain links TRBV9 with TRBJ2-5, and possibly TRBD1, on 5 matching bases. The TCR comes from a woman aged 40 to 50 with acute COVID-19. The DNA sequence follows: TGTGCCAGCAGCTGGCAGGGTGCTCAAGAGACCCAGTACTTC. Its protein product is CASSWQGAQETQYF.